This TCR beta chain was identified during a study of breast tumors, draining lymph nodes, adjacent tissues. The sample holds many counts of this clonotype. MiXCR, applied by TCRdb to the multiplex PCR reads, yields one record per CDR3 protein. The data contain about 200,000 distinct CDR3 sequences, over 25% of them seen just once; the ten biggest clones take up 4.3%. CDR3 length: 13 residues. Germline V gene sequence: CDR1 KGHDR, CDR2 SFDVKD. The junction had 2 bases not matched to a gene; V was cut back by 4 bases and J by 7 bases. The lymph nodes were axillary draining lymph nodes from breast cancer patients.

The chain joins TRBV24-1 to TRBJ2-1, with 8 bases matching TRBD1. This TCR was recovered from a female donor with breast cancer. Some clones in this sample may be carry-over from other donors' samples. The source material was axillary lymph node tissue. CDR3 in amino acids: CATSDYRGNEQFF. Here the CDR3 DNA reads TGTGCCACCAGTGACTACAGGGGGAATGAGCAGTTCTTC.